Listed here are 30 T cell receptor beta chains from one sample, sequenced in a study of T-cell memory formation after mild COVID-19. A single record per CDR3 protein comes from TCRdb applying MiXCR to the 5' RACE reads. The data contain under 300,000 distinct CDR3 sequences, about a sixth of them singletons. Sequenced input: PBMCs or a T cell subset sorted from them (not recorded which). The receptors come from a man aged 18 to 29 who had mild COVID-19 (a few samples of this study predate the infection). Cell type and time point are not known.

The V call is TRBV7-2, the J call TRBJ1-2, with a weak D call TRBD1 (5 bases). Germline CDR1 reads SGHTA; CDR2 reads FQGNSA. This CDR3 region has 15 residues. The ends were cut back, 5 bases at V and 4 bases at J, with 17 bases in the middle. CDR3 DNA sequence: TGTGCCAGCAGCGCCCGGGACCTGGTCCTCTATGGCTACACCTTC. Translated: CASSARDLVLYGYTF.

This clonotype has only a few counts. The rearrangement joins TRBV28 to TRBJ2-1; the match to TRBD1 covers 8 bases. Germline loops: CDR1 MDHEN, CDR2 SYDVKM. Trimming at V came to 8 bases and at J to 8 bases, leaving 8 bases not matched to a gene. This CDR3 has 13 residues. This CDR3 is CASAGQGPHEQFF. The CDR3 DNA is TGTGCCAGCGCCGGACAGGGCCCACATGAGCAGTTCTTC.

The chain recombines TRBV28 with TRBJ2-3; TRBD2 matches 9 bases. V gave up 0 bases and J gave up 4 bases; unmatched junction bases: 5. The CDR3 has 16 residues. Germline V gene lookup returns CDR1 MDHEN and CDR2 SYDVKM. The CDR3 sequence is CASSLWAGGESDTQYF. The DNA for the CDR3 is TGTGCCAGCAGTTTATGGGCGGGGGGGGAATCAGATACGCAGTATTTT.

DNA of the CDR3: TGTGCCAGCAGCTTCAGCGGGAATGAGCAGTTCTTC. It specifies CASSFSGNEQFF. The rearrangement links TRBV7-2 to TRBJ2-1; weak D call: TRBD2 (6 bases). CDR3 size: 12 residues. V was pared by 3 bases and J by 7 bases, with 7 bases between. CDR1 is SGHTA and CDR2 is FQGNSA in the germline V gene.

Only a few counts were recorded for this clonotype. The rearrangement uses TRBV20-1 and TRBJ1-2; D possibly corresponds to TRBD1 (5 bases). The CDR3 is made up of 13 amino acids. Per germline, CDR1 DFQATT and CDR2 SNEGSKA (reference sequence). V shed 5 bases and J shed 4 bases, with 14 bases lying between them. The CDR3 bases are TGCAGTGCTCCCCTCGACAGCCTCTATGGCTACACCTTC. Translating it yields CSAPLDSLYGYTF.

J is TRBJ1-2 and V is TRBV6-1; D perhaps matches TRBD1 (5 bases). The CDR3 loop spans 15 amino acids. V lost 5 bases and J 3 bases, leaving 16 bases between the germline ends. The germline CDR1 and CDR2 sequences are MNHNS and SASEGT. The CDR3 loop is CASSPGRGNDYGYTF. The CDR3, as DNA: TGTGCCAGCAGTCCCGGGAGGGGTAATGACTATGGCTACACCTTC.

V usage is TRBV7-3 and J usage is TRBJ2-3, with TRBD2 as a possible D gene (5 bases). The CDR3 contains 15 residues. Trimming left V 6 bases short and J 1 base short, with 14 bases between. Germline V gene sequence: CDR1 SGHTA, CDR2 FQGTGA. The CDR3 coding sequence is TGTGCCAGCAGACCAAGCGGTGCTGGCACAGATACGCAGTATTTT. This codes for CASRPSGAGTDTQYF. The variable domain in full, with the rest retrieved from reference TRBV7-3 and TRBJ2-3, is GAGVSQTPSNKVTEKGKYVELRCDPISGHTALYWYRQSLGQGPEFLIYFQGTGAADDSGLPNDRFFAVRPEGSVSTLKIQRTERGDSAVYLCASRPSGAGTDTQYFGPGTRLTVL.

The chain is built from TRBV5-1 and TRBJ1-2; the D gene is possibly TRBD1 (6 bases). The CDR3 extends over 14 amino acids. V lost 4 bases to trimming and J lost 0 bases, with 10 bases between them. Germline CDR1 is SGHRS and CDR2 is YFSETQ. The CDR3 loop is CASSLDSSNYGYTF. The CDR3 coding sequence is TGCGCCAGCAGCCTGGACAGCTCTAACTATGGCTACACCTTC.

This clonotype was seen repeatedly, ten times or more. The chain recombines TRBV10-1 with TRBJ2-2; D is ambiguous. The CDR3 is 13 residues long. Germline V lookup: CDR1 WNHNN, CDR2 SYGVQD (reference sequence). V was pared by 4 bases and J by 6 bases, with 9 bases between. CDR3 in DNA: TGCGCCAGCAGTGCGCTAGGGCCCGGGGAGCTGTTTTTT. It yields the protein CASSALGPGELFF.

This clonotype was detected ten times or more. The chain employs TRBV24-1 and TRBJ1-4; D unresolved. From germline, CDR1 is KGHDR and CDR2 SFDVKD. The V gene lost 4 bases and the J gene lost 4 bases, with 18 bases spanning the gap. CDR3 length: 17 amino acids. The CDR3 is CATSDQPSAGNNEKLFF. The CDR3 DNA reads TGTGCCACCAGTGACCAGCCCTCTGCGGGGAATAATGAAAAACTGTTTTTT.

This clonotype has more than one count but fewer than ten. The rearrangement uses TRBV20-1 and TRBJ2-5, with 7 bases lining up with TRBD2. CDR3 length equals 15 residues. The germline gives CDR1 DFQATT, CDR2 SNEGSKA (reference sequence). V trimming: 1 base; J trimming: 0 bases; junction bases outside the gene matches: 5. The CDR3 here is CSARADRGDQETQYF. CDR3 bases: TGCAGTGCTAGAGCCGATCGGGGGGACCAAGAGACCCAGTACTTC.

This clonotype was seen more than once but under ten times. This chain joins TRBV9 and TRBJ2-1; 12 bases map to TRBD2. Germline V gene data show CDR1 as SGDLS and CDR2 as YYNGEE. This CDR3 has 16 amino acids. Trimming removed 3 bases from V and 5 bases from J; junction bases left unmatched: 6. CDR3 region: CASSALAGGPNNEQFF. In DNA form, the CDR3 reads TGTGCCAGCAGCGCTCTAGCGGGGGGGCCAAACAATGAGCAGTTCTTC.

This chain uses TRBV12-3 or TRBV12-4 with TRBJ1-5, with D unclear. The CDR3 is 15 residues long. Trimming removed 4 bases from V and 3 bases from J, with 13 bases in between. The CDR3 sequence is CASSSSSTVNQPQHF. Here the CDR3 DNA reads TGTGCCAGCAGTTCGTCGTCTACGGTCAATCAGCCCCAGCATTTT.

In this sample, this clonotype turned up a few times. The DNA of the CDR3 is TGTGCCACCAGCAGAGATGCGGTCGGGCGGCCCCAGCATTTT. It is translated as CATSRDAVGRPQHF. The chain links TRBV15 to TRBJ1-5; D is ambiguous. Germline loops: CDR1 LNHNV, CDR2 YYDKDF (reference sequence). V dropped 0 bases and J dropped 9 bases, with 12 bases sitting between them. This CDR3 has 14 residues.

V usage is TRBV29-1 and J usage is TRBJ1-1; the D is unclear. V was clipped by 3 bases and J by 1 base, with 12 bases between them. The CDR3 contains 14 residues. Germline V lookup: CDR1 SQVTM, CDR2 ANQGSEA. The CDR3 DNA sequence: TGCAGCGTTGAGGCCCGTTTCTCGAACACTGAAGCTTTCTTT. Protein sequence: CSVEARFSNTEAFF.

The chain carries TRBV7-9 and TRBJ2-7; no clear D gene. V was trimmed by 5 bases and J by 5 bases, leaving 7 bases between them. Per germline, CDR1 SEHNR and CDR2 FQNEAQ (reference sequence). This CDR3 comprises 11 residues. This CDR3 is CASSQAHEQYV. CDR3 nucleotide sequence: TGTGCCAGCAGCCAGGCGCACGAGCAGTACGTC.

The chain joins TRBV29-1 to TRBJ2-6; D gene ambiguous. Per germline, CDR1 SQVTM and CDR2 ANQGSEA. V was trimmed by 7 bases and J by 4 bases, leaving 8 bases between them. The CDR3 totals 12 residues. Here the CDR3 reads CSAVSGANVLTF. The CDR3 DNA is TGCAGCGCTGTATCCGGGGCCAACGTCCTGACTTTC.

This clonotype was seen a few times. The V and J genes are TRBV3-1 and TRBJ2-7; D possibly corresponds to TRBD2 (5 bases). Deletions cut 4 bases from V and 6 bases from J, with 13 bases between. Germline V lookup: CDR1 LGHDT, CDR2 YNNKEL (reference sequence). This CDR3 is 13 amino acids long. The CDR3 nucleotides read TGTGCCAGCAGCCCCGGCCCCCGGGGCGAGCAGTACGTC. Translation: CASSPGPRGEQYV.

This chain connects TRBV6-2 or TRBV6-3 to TRBJ2-1, with D maybe TRBD2 (6 bases). Trimming removed 2 bases at V and 12 bases at J, with 17 bases between. The CDR3 runs to 14 residues. Germline V lookup: CDR1 MNHEY, CDR2 SVGEGT. The CDR3 coding sequence is TGTGCCAGCAGTTACCCGTTAGCGGTACTGGGGCAGTTCTTC. Its protein is CASSYPLAVLGQFF.

This clonotype was counted only a few times. The gene calls are TRBV7-2 and TRBJ2-3; D possibly corresponds to TRBD2 (7 bases). The germline gives CDR1 SGHTA, CDR2 FQGNSA. V shed 6 bases and J shed 6 bases, with 22 bases lying between them. The CDR3 extends over 16 amino acids. CDR3 coding DNA: TGTGCCAGCAGATCAGGCGGGGGCCAACTTGGGGATACGCAGTATTTT. Translation: CASRSGGGQLGDTQYF.

V and J are TRBV23-1 and TRBJ2-4, with D hard to call. TRBV23-1 is classed as an ORF, of uncertain function. This CDR3 spans 13 amino acids. Trimming pared 8 bases from V and 0 bases from J, leaving 8 bases between. Here the CDR3 reads CASLYLAKNIQYF. The CDR3 coding sequence is TGCGCCAGCCTATACTTAGCCAAAAACATTCAGTACTTC.

This clonotype was observed at least ten times. V gene TRBV11-3 combines with J gene TRBJ2-2; D is undetermined. The V end was cut by 4 bases, the J end by 7 bases, with 7 bases between. The germline CDR1 and CDR2 sequences are SGHNT and YENEEA. CDR3 size: 12 residues. The CDR3 region is CASSSPIGELFF. The DNA for the CDR3 is TGTGCCAGCAGCTCCCCGATCGGGGAGCTGTTTTTT.

The chain carries TRBV9 and TRBJ1-3, with 10 bases identical to TRBD1. Trimming took 2 bases from V and 4 from J; bases not matched to a gene: 3. The CDR3 length is 15 residues. CDR1 SGDLS and CDR2 YYNGEE come from the germline V gene. CDR3: CASSVDRGLGNTIYF. Here the CDR3 DNA reads TGTGCCAGCAGCGTTGACAGGGGGCTGGGAAACACCATATATTTT.

This clonotype has a handful of counts. This chain joins TRBV6-2 or TRBV6-3 and TRBJ2-7; TRBD2 agrees at 11 bases. This CDR3 has 15 amino acids. Germline CDR1 is MNHEY and CDR2 is SVGEGT. V was clipped by 4 bases and J by 2 bases; unmatched bases: 4. In DNA, the CDR3 is TGTGCCAGCAGTTCTGGACTAGCGGGTGCCTACGAGCAGTACTTC. As protein: CASSSGLAGAYEQYF.

V and J are TRBV11-2 and TRBJ2-1; D possibly corresponds to TRBD1 (6 bases). The V end was cut by 5 bases, the J end by 6 bases, with 14 bases between. Germline CDR1 SGHAT, CDR2 FQNNGV. This CDR3 is 14 amino acids long. The CDR3: CASSLTTGFNEQFF. In DNA, the CDR3 is TGTGCCAGCAGCCTCACGACAGGATTCAATGAGCAGTTCTTC.

This clonotype has more than one count but fewer than ten. The chain carries TRBV3-1 and TRBJ2-1; D perhaps matches TRBD2 (7 bases). The germline gives CDR1 LGHDT, CDR2 YNNKEL (reference sequence). The CDR3 runs 13 residues. Trimming took off 4 bases at V and 9 bases at J, with 13 bases between the two ends. CDR3 amino acids: CASSPRGAFEQFF. CDR3 DNA sequence: TGTGCCAGCAGCCCCCGGGGGGCCTTTGAGCAGTTCTTC.

Many counts were recorded for this clonotype. The rearrangement joins TRBV5-1 to TRBJ1-5, with a weak D call TRBD1 (6 bases). CDR3 length: 15 residues. V lost 0 bases and J 7 bases, leaving 14 bases between the germline ends. Germline V gene lookup returns CDR1 SGHRS and CDR2 YFSETQ. The DNA for the CDR3 is TGCGCCAGCAGCTTGGAGGGCAGGGGTGGCCAGCCCCAGCATTTT. Protein: CASSLEGRGGQPQHF.

In its sample, this clonotype was seen many times. CDR3 protein: CSARGGGGTYEQYF. The CDR3 region has the DNA TGCAGTGCTAGGGGCGGCGGAGGAACCTACGAGCAGTACTTC. The rearrangement joins TRBV20-1 to TRBJ2-7, with a tentative D call TRBD2 (5 bases). The CDR3 spans 14 residues. From germline, CDR1 is DFQATT and CDR2 SNEGSKA (reference sequence). The ends were cut back, 3 bases at V and 2 bases at J, with 14 bases in the middle.

This sequence joins TRBV5-1 and TRBJ2-5, with no clear D. V gave up 0 bases and J gave up 3 bases, with 9 bases separating them. The CDR3 loop spans 14 amino acids. Germline V CDR1 and CDR2: SGHRS, YFSETQ. The CDR3 DNA reads TGCGCCAGCAGCTTGGTGTCCTTGAAAGAGACCCAGTACTTC. It translates to CASSLVSLKETQYF.

This clonotype came up a few times. This chain joins TRBV7-8 and TRBJ1-3, with 7 nucleotides matching TRBD1. Germline V CDR1 and CDR2: SGHVS, FQNEAQ. The CDR3 contains 16 residues. V was pared by 2 bases and J by 8 bases, with 12 bases of the junction left unmatched. For the CDR3, the DNA is TGTGCCAGCAGCTTAAAAGGGGGCGTACAGGGACACACCATATATTTT. Its protein is CASSLKGGVQGHTIYF.